This entry lists 9 T cell receptor beta chains sequenced from one sample in a study of human T cells and chemical hapten exposure. TCRdb ran MiXCR on the RACE reads and lists one entry per CDR3 protein. The table lists some 15,000 distinct CDR3 sequences, 16% of them singletons, with about 7.2% in the top ten. The time point denotes: patch test 1, 2 weeks after DPC sensitization. Treatment defined: therapeutic diphenylcyclopropenone sensitization with weekly scalp DPC. This material consisted of whole blood, taken in connection with sensitization to the hapten diphenylcyclopropenone (DPC). The receptors come from a woman aged 25 to 39 with alopecia areata. Some clones in this sample may be carry-over from other donors' samples.

The chain uses TRBV9 and TRBJ1-5; 9 positions agree with TRBD1. Per the germline V gene, CDR1 is SGDLS and CDR2 is YYNGEE. With 4 bases clipped from V and 3 bases from J, the junction kept 5 bases outside the gene matches. This CDR3 contains 15 residues. The CDR3 coding sequence is TGTGCCAGCAGCCGCGACAGGGGGATCAATCAGCCCCAGCATTTT. Its protein is CASSRDRGINQPQHF. Drawing the rest from reference TRBV9 and TRBJ1-5, the complete variable domain is DSGVTQTPKHLITATGQRVTLRCSPRSGDLSVYWYQQSLDQGLQFLIQYYNGEERAKGNILERFSAQQFPDLHSELNLSSLELGDSALYFCASSRDRGINQPQHFGDGTRLSIL.

The rearrangement links TRBV7-6 to TRBJ2-7, with D unresolved. V was pared by 2 bases and J by 7 bases, with 12 bases between. This CDR3 is 13 amino acids long. The germline CDR1 and CDR2 sequences are SGHVS and FNYEAQ. The CDR3, as DNA: TGTGCCAGCAGCTTAAACTCCGCTGGGGAGCAGTACTTC. The encoded protein is CASSLNSAGEQYF.

Judged by abundance, this clonotype is medium-sized. J is TRBJ1-2 and V is TRBV20-1, with TRBD1 as a possible D gene (5 bases). The germline CDR1 and CDR2 sequences are DFQATT and SNEGSKA (reference sequence). This CDR3 is built from 12 residues. V lost 0 bases and J lost 10, with 12 bases in between. The CDR3 DNA follows: TGCAGTGCTAGAGAACCAGGGAAGGACTACACCTTC. Its translation is CSAREPGKDYTF.

This clonotype is categorized as medium-sized. The gene calls are TRBV6-5 and TRBJ1-4, with D tentatively TRBD1 (6 bases). CDR1 is MNHEY and CDR2 is SVGAGI in the germline V gene. This CDR3 is 15 amino acids long. V lost 0 bases, J lost 1 base, and 6 bases lay in between. Written as DNA, the CDR3 is TGTGCCAGCAGTTACTCAGGGGGAACTAATGAAAAACTGTTTTTT. Translation gives CASSYSGGTNEKLFF.

This clonotype was seen at least ten times. The gene calls are TRBV18 and TRBJ2-7; D may correspond to TRBD1 or TRBD2 (5 bases each). Germline assignment: CDR1 KGHSH and CDR2 LQKENI. Trimming removed 4 bases from V and 2 bases from J, with 15 bases in between. The length of the CDR3 is 15 residues. The CDR3 DNA reads as TGTGCCAGCTCACTACAGGTCGAGGGCACCTACGAGCAGTACTTC. Translated, it gives CASSLQVEGTYEQYF.

This clonotype was counted at least ten times. The chain has TRBV5-5 and TRBJ1-2; no clear D. CDR1 is SGHKS, CDR2 YYEKEE, per germline (reference sequence). Trimming pared 2 bases from V and 5 bases from J, leaving 10 bases between. The CDR3 covers 13 residues. The CDR3 protein is CASSLDKFYGYTF. The DNA of the CDR3 is TGTGCCAGCAGCTTAGACAAGTTTTATGGCTACACCTTC. Complete variable domain (other parts from reference TRBV5-5 and TRBJ1-2): DAGVTQSPTHLIKTRGQQVTLRCSPISGHKSVSWYQQVLGQGPQFIFQYYEKEERGRGNFPDRFSARQFPNYSSELNVNALLLGDSALYLCASSLDKFYGYTFGSGTRLTVV.

The sample holds many counts of this clonotype. CDR3 DNA: TGTGCCAGCAGTGTGCTAGCGGGGGAATACAATGAGCAGTTCTTC. Its protein product is CASSVLAGEYNEQFF. V gene TRBV6-4 combines with J gene TRBJ2-1; TRBD2 aligns across 10 bases. Germline trimming cut 4 bases from V and 4 bases from J; bases unmatched to any gene: 4. Germline V lookup: CDR1 MRHNA, CDR2 SNTAGT. The length of the CDR3 is 15 residues.

By share, this clonotype ranks as medium-sized (0.01 to 0.1%). The rearrangement links TRBV29-1 to TRBJ1-2; D possibly corresponds to TRBD1 (5 bases). The CDR3 consists of 12 residues. CDR1 SQVTM and CDR2 ANQGSEA come from the germline V gene. V was cut by 8 bases and J by 5 bases, with 15 bases left in between. CDR3 DNA: TGCAGCCTGGGGGATGGGGATTATGGCTACACCTTC. The encoded protein is CSLGDGDYGYTF.

This clonotype has at least ten counts. In DNA form, the CDR3 reads TGCGCCAGCAGCTTGGCGGGCAGGAGGTCAGATACGCAGTATTTT. It specifies CASSLAGRRSDTQYF. This chain uses TRBV5-1 with TRBJ2-3, with D tentatively TRBD2 (5 bases). This CDR3 spans 15 amino acids. The germline V gene encodes CDR1 SGHRS and CDR2 YFSETQ. V lost 0 bases, J lost 4 bases, and 12 bases lay in between.